One sample yielded the 11 T cell receptor beta chains listed below, sequenced in a study of blood T cell repertoires in COVID-19. Some clones are missing from TCRdb's copy, which holds only in-frame ones; the method was immunoSEQ multiplex PCR. Of roughly 200,000 clones listed, roughly 88% are singletons. The specimen sequenced was peripheral blood. All receptors come from a human donor with active or convalescent COVID-19. The donor label of this sample is uncertain.

The CDR3: CASNLGLQETQYF. The CDR3 DNA reads TGTGCCAGCAACCTTGGGCTCCAAGAGACCCAGTACTTC. This chain uses TRBV7-2 with TRBJ2-5; unclear D gene. Germline lookup yields CDR1 SGHTA and CDR2 FQGNSA. Trimming took off 7 bases at V and 1 base at J, with 10 bases between the two ends. The CDR3 totals 13 residues. Full variable domain (missing parts from reference TRBV7-2 and TRBJ2-5): GAGVSQSPSNKVTEKGKDVELRCDPISGHTALYWYRQSLGQGLEFLIYFQGNSAPDKSGLPSDRFSAERTGGSVSTLTIQRTQQEDSAVYLCASNLGLQETQYFGPGTRLLVL.

The chain combines TRBV7-2 with TRBJ1-2; a possible D gene is TRBD1 (6 bases). Trimming shortened V by 3 bases and J by 4 bases, and 12 bases separated the two germline ends. CDR1 and CDR2 from the germline V gene are SGHTA and FQGNSA. This CDR3 comprises 14 residues. The CDR3 is CASSLNGGAYGYTF. As DNA, the CDR3 is TGTGCCAGCAGCTTGAATGGGGGGGCCTATGGCTACACCTTC. The full variable domain, rest sourced from reference TRBV7-2 and TRBJ1-2, is GAGVSQSPSNKVTEKGKDVELRCDPISGHTALYWYRQSLGQGLEFLIYFQGNSAPDKSGLPSDRFSAERTGGSVSTLTIQRTQQEDSAVYLCASSLNGGAYGYTFGSGTRLTVV.

The CDR3: CSASWNTEAFF. In DNA form, the CDR3 reads TGCAGTGCTAGCTGGAACACTGAAGCTTTCTTT. V gene TRBV20-1 combines with J gene TRBJ1-1; D call uncertain. Trimming stripped 3 bases from V and 1 base from J, with 3 bases between. The CDR3 consists of 11 residues. In germline, CDR1 is DFQATT, CDR2 SNEGSKA (reference sequence).

The rearrangement uses TRBV18 and TRBJ1-1; 8 nucleotides agree with TRBD1. V lost 3 bases and J lost 4; bases outside the gene matches: 7. The CDR3 spans 15 residues. Germline V gene sequence: CDR1 KGHSH, CDR2 LQKENI. For the CDR3, the DNA is TGTGCCAGCTCACCGGCGGGACAGGCAATCACTGAAGCTTTCTTT. Translated: CASSPAGQAITEAFF.

The rearrangement uses TRBV7-2 and TRBJ2-7; D is uncertain. Germline V gene sequence: CDR1 SGHTA, CDR2 FQGNSA. Trimming left V 0 bases short and J 6 bases short, with 9 bases between. The CDR3 is 13 residues long. The CDR3 coding sequence is TGTGCCAGCAGCTTAGCCGACTTCAGCGAGCAGTACTTC. This encodes CASSLADFSEQYF.

This chain joins TRBV3-1 (or the pseudogene TRBV3-2) and TRBJ2-2; D gene uncertain. CDR3 length: 14 amino acids. The V gene's germline CDR1 is LGHDT and CDR2 YNNKEL (reference sequence). The V gene lost 7 bases and the J gene lost 0 bases, with 9 bases spanning the gap. For the CDR3, the DNA is TGTGCCAGCACTTCGGGTACGAACACCGGGGAGCTGTTTTTT. It translates to CASTSGTNTGELFF.

The chain recombines TRBV4-3 with TRBJ2-2; 8 nucleotides agree with TRBD2. Trimming at V came to 0 bases and at J to 5 bases, leaving 8 bases not matched to a gene. The CDR3 is 17 amino acids. Looked up from germline, CDR1 is LGHNA and CDR2 is YSLEER. The CDR3 nucleotides are TGCGCCAGCAGCCAAGACCCGACTAGCGATTGGACCGGGGAGCTGTTTTTT. This encodes CASSQDPTSDWTGELFF.

The gene calls are TRBV9 and TRBJ2-7; D gene uncertain. Between the trimmed V and J ends, which lost 0 bases and 2 bases, there was a span of 15 bases. The germline CDR1 and CDR2 sequences are SGDLS and YYNGEE. The CDR3 is 16 amino acids. CDR3 residues: CASSVGDPRGAYEQYF. The CDR3 DNA follows: TGTGCCAGCAGCGTAGGAGACCCGAGAGGCGCCTACGAGCAGTACTTC.

The genes are TRBV11-2 and TRBJ1-2; the match to TRBD1 covers 10 bases. The germline gives CDR1 SGHAT, CDR2 FQNNGV. Unmatched junction bases numbered 3, after V lost 2 bases and J lost 12 bases. The CDR3 runs 12 residues. The CDR3 loop reads CASSLRTGGNTF. DNA for the CDR3: TGTGCCAGCAGCTTACGGACAGGGGGTAACACCTTC.

The chain uses TRBV7-5 and TRBJ2-7; TRBD1 is the table's D call and was not checked against the DNA. TRBV7-5 is termed a pseudogene. This CDR3 spans 18 amino acids. The CDR3 protein is CVRSLGGPQGRGSYEQYF. Written as DNA, the CDR3 is TGTGTCAGAAGCTTAGGAGGTCCGCAGGGCCGTGGGTCCTACGAGCAGTACTTC.

This chain connects TRBV9 to TRBJ2-1, with a possible D match to TRBD2 (5 bases). V shed 2 bases and J shed 9 bases, with 15 bases lying between them. CDR3 length: 14 residues. The germline V gene has CDR1 SGDLS and CDR2 YYNGEE. The CDR3 reads CASSVEKLLGEQFF. The DNA for the CDR3 is TGTGCCAGCAGCGTGGAAAAATTACTAGGTGAGCAGTTCTTC.